Given below is one T cell receptor (beta chain) in context. Clones were read by immunoSEQ multiplex PCR, and TCRdb kept only the in-frame ones, dropping some. This sample has under 55,000 clones; approximately 88% occur once, and the top ten carry 14% to 15%. The sample is drawn from a study of OX40 agonist ivuxolimab in advanced cancers. With 3 bases removed from V and 3 bases from J, the gap between germline ends came to 8 bases. The CDR3 spans 13 residues. CDR1 and CDR2 from the germline V gene are MNHEY and SVGAGI. This chain joins TRBV6-5 and TRBJ2-5; D not resolved. Material: CD4+ or CD8+ T cells sorted from blood, obtained in a trial of the OX40 agonist ivuxolimab. The sequence was collected from an adult with an advanced solid tumor such as melanoma, head and neck, liver or kidney cancer. The CDR3 loop is CASSYKVEETQYF. DNA for the CDR3: TGTGCCAGCAGTTATAAGGTCGAAGAGACCCAGTACTTC.